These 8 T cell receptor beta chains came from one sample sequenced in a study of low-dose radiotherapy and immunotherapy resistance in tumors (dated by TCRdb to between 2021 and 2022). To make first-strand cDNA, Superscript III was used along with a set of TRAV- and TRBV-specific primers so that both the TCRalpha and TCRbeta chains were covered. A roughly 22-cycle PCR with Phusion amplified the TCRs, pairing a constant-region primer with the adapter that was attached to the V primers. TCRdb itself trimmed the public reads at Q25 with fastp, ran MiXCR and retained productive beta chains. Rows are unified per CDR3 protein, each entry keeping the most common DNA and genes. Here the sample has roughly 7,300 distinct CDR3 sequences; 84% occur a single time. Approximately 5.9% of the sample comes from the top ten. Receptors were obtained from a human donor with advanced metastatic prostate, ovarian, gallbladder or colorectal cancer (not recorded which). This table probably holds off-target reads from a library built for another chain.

CDR3 protein: CASSSRLNSGNTIYF. CDR3 sequence (DNA): TGTGCCAGCAGCTCCCGACTGAACTCTGGAAACACCATATATTTT. The chain uses TRBV7-8 and TRBJ1-3; D is uncertain. With 4 bases removed from V and 0 bases from J, the gap between germline ends came to 10 bases. CDR3 length: 15 amino acids. Germline lookup yields CDR1 SGHVS and CDR2 FQNEAQ.

The CDR3, as DNA: TGTGCCAGCAGCCGGGACAGGGGGCGCGATGAGCAGTTCTTC. Its protein product is CASSRDRGRDEQFF. V and J are TRBV7-8 and TRBJ2-1; 12 bases are a match to TRBD1. Trimming removed 5 bases from V and 8 bases from J; junction bases left unmatched: 4. The CDR3 is made up of 14 amino acids. Germline V gene lookup returns CDR1 SGHVS and CDR2 FQNEAQ.

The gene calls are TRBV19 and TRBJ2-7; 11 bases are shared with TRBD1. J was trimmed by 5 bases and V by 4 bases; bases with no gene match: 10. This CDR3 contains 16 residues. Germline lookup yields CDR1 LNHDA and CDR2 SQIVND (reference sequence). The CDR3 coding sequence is TGTGCCAGTAGTACCCGAAGGACAGGGGGCTCTAACGAGCAGTACTTC. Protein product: CASSTRRTGGSNEQYF.

Here the CDR3 DNA reads TGTGCCAGCAGGGGGATTCCCTACGAGCAGTACTTC. Amino acid sequence: CASRGIPYEQYF. This chain links TRBV2 with TRBJ2-7; D is undetermined. Germline V gene data show CDR1 as SNHLY and CDR2 as FYNNEI. V was pared by 6 bases and J by 2 bases, with 8 bases between. This CDR3 has 12 residues.

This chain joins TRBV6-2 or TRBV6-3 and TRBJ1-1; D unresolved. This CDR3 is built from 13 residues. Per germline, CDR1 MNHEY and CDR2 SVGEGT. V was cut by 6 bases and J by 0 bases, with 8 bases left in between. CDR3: CASSRPMNTEAFF. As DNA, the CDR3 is TGTGCCAGCAGCCGACCCATGAACACTGAAGCTTTCTTT.

The CDR3 region has the DNA TGCAGTGCTCATGGGACTAGCGGGGGCGATGAGCAGTTCTTC. It is translated as CSAHGTSGGDEQFF. The chain couples TRBV20-1 to TRBJ2-1; 14 nucleotides agree with TRBD2. CDR1 and CDR2 from the germline V gene are DFQATT and SNEGSKA (reference sequence). With 5 bases clipped from V and 8 bases from J, the junction kept 5 bases outside the gene matches. This CDR3 is 14 amino acids long.

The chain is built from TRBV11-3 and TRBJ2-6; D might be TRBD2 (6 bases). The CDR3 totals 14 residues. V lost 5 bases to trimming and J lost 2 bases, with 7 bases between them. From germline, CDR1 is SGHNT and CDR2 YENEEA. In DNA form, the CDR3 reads TGTGCCAGCAGCCCGGGGGCTGGGGCCAACGTCCTGACTTTC. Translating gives CASSPGAGANVLTF.

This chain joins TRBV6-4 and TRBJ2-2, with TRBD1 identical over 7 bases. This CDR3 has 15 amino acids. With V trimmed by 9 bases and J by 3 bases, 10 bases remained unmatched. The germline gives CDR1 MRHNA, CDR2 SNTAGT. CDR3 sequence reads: CASSPTGTDTGELFF. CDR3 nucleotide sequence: TGTGCCAGTTCCCCGACAGGGACGGACACCGGGGAGCTGTTTTTT.